These 20 T cell receptor beta chains originate from one sample sequenced in a study of T cell repertoires in cytomegalovirus infection. From the reads, TCRdb called clonotypes with MiXCR, one entry per CDR3 protein. The top ten clones hold 20% to 30% of a sample with around 190,000 distinct CDR3 sequences, over 13% of them seen once. Sequencing was done on a sample of PBMCs. Receptors were obtained from a human donor in good health (CMV status not recorded). Some clones in this sample may be carry-over from other donors' samples.

This clonotype was seen at least ten times. The J gene is TRBJ2-1, the V gene TRBV20-1; 9 bases are a match to TRBD2. Germline V gene data show CDR1 as DFQATT and CDR2 as SNEGSKA (reference sequence). Trimming cost V 0 bases and J 3 bases; bases outside gene matches: 6. The CDR3 extends over 16 amino acids. CDR3 nucleotides: TGCAGTGCTAGAGATGCTAGCGGGGAGAACTACAATGAGCAGTTCTTC. This translates into CSARDASGENYNEQFF.

This clonotype has at least ten counts. The V call is TRBV7-2, the J call TRBJ2-7, with a weak D call TRBD2 (5 bases). This CDR3 has 16 residues. Trimming removed 4 bases at V and 2 bases at J, with 18 bases between. Looked up from germline, CDR1 is SGHTA and CDR2 is FQGNSA. Written as DNA, the CDR3 is TGTGCCAGCAGCTGGATCTTAACTCACGGGACCTACGAGCAGTACTTC. Translation: CASSWILTHGTYEQYF.

This clonotype was picked up many times. This rearrangement joins TRBV6-2 or TRBV6-3 to TRBJ1-1; TRBD1 agrees at 9 bases. After removal of 8 bases from V and 5 bases from J, the junction contained 6 bases not matched to a gene. Germline CDR1 reads MNHEY; CDR2 reads SVGEGT. The CDR3 loop spans 13 amino acids. CDR3 nucleotide sequence: TGTGCCAGCGGGGGACAGGGATGGACTGAAGCTTTCTTT. Residues: CASGGQGWTEAFF.

This clonotype was seen at least ten times. The V and J genes are TRBV7-2 and TRBJ2-5; D not certain. Trimming shortened V by 5 bases and J by 2 bases, and 3 bases separated the two germline ends. This CDR3 is 11 amino acids long. The germline V gene encodes CDR1 SGHTA and CDR2 FQGNSA. CDR3 sequence: CASSQQETQYF. The CDR3 region has the DNA TGTGCCAGCAGCCAACAAGAGACCCAGTACTTC.

Notes on this clonotype: This may be a read error: a much more frequent sequence differs by one nucleotide. This chain joins TRBV7-3 and TRBJ1-3, with D unclear. The CDR3 spans 11 residues. CDR1 SGHTA and CDR2 FQGTGA come from the germline V gene. The CDR3 coding sequence is TGTGCCACCAGCCCAACTATCTCCATATATTTT. Its translation is CATSPTISIYF.

This clonotype was found many times. CDR3 sequence: CASSLEGALQETQYF. The CDR3 nucleotides are TGTGCCAGCAGCTTAGAAGGGGCACTCCAAGAGACCCAGTACTTC. V usage is TRBV7-8 and J usage is TRBJ2-5; possibly TRBD1 for D (5 bases). In germline, CDR1 is SGHVS, CDR2 FQNEAQ. The V gene lost 1 base and the J gene lost 1 base, with 10 bases spanning the gap. The CDR3 runs to 15 residues.

The CDR3 reads CSARDRADQETQYF. The CDR3 DNA is TGCAGTGCTAGAGATCGGGCAGACCAAGAGACCCAGTACTTC. V gene TRBV20-1 combines with J gene TRBJ2-5; the D is unclear. V was cut by 0 bases and J by 0 bases, with 8 bases left in between. Germline lookup yields CDR1 DFQATT and CDR2 SNEGSKA (reference sequence). CDR3 size: 14 residues.

This clonotype has a count of ten or more. In nucleotides, the CDR3 is TGTGCCAGCAGCTTAAGTCCGGGGTACGAGCAGTACTTC. It specifies CASSLSPGYEQYF. The chain links TRBV7-3 to TRBJ2-7; maybe TRBD2 (5 bases). CDR1 and CDR2 from the germline V gene are SGHTA and FQGTGA. Trimming left V 1 base short and J 4 bases short, with 8 bases between. CDR3 size: 13 residues.

V usage is TRBV29-1 and J usage is TRBJ2-3, with D unresolved. The CDR3 spans 11 residues. Germline V gene lookup returns CDR1 SQVTM and CDR2 ANQGSEA. V was clipped by 4 bases and J by 6 bases, with 8 bases between them. This chain's CDR3 is CSVALSDTQYF. DNA for the CDR3: TGCAGCGTTGCCCTCAGTGATACGCAGTATTTT.

This clonotype was counted only a few times. The J gene is TRBJ2-1, the V gene TRBV4-2; 7 nucleotides agree with TRBD2. The germline gives CDR1 LGHNA, CDR2 YNFKEQ. There are 15 residues in the CDR3. Losses at the gene ends were 0 bases for V and 7 bases for J; bases not matched to a gene: 6. CDR3 sequence (DNA): TGTGCCAGCAGCCAAGATGCACTAGCGATAAATGAGCAGTTCTTC. Translated, it gives CASSQDALAINEQFF.

A remark on this clonotype: One base away lies a much larger clone, so this may be a sequencing read error. This chain links TRBV28 with TRBJ1-2; D is unresolved. This CDR3 comprises 12 residues. The V gene's germline CDR1 is MDHEN and CDR2 SYDVKM. The CDR3 loop reads CASSLDLYGYPF. CDR3 in DNA: TGTGCCAGCAGTCTCGACCTCTATGGCTACCCCTTC.

The CDR3 spells CASSEMYLNTEAFF. DNA for the CDR3: TGTGCCAGCAGTGAGATGTATCTCAACACTGAAGCTTTCTTT. The genes are TRBV6-1 and TRBJ1-1; D remains ambiguous. Germline loops: CDR1 MNHNS, CDR2 SASEGT. The V end was cut by 3 bases, the J end by 2 bases, with 10 bases between. The CDR3 totals 14 residues.

The CDR3 DNA follows: TGCAGTGCTAGAGATGAATTGACAGCAGAAAACATTCAGTACTTC. Its protein is CSARDELTAENIQYF. V and J are TRBV20-1 and TRBJ2-4; D is perhaps TRBD1 (5 bases). The CDR3 has 15 amino acids. The V and J ends lost 0 bases and 5 bases respectively, with 14 bases between them. Germline lookup yields CDR1 DFQATT and CDR2 SNEGSKA (reference sequence).

This clonotype has at least ten counts. The chain links TRBV19 to TRBJ2-3; D remains ambiguous. The CDR3 covers 15 residues. Trimming took 6 bases from V and 0 from J, leaving 13 bases between them. Germline CDR1 reads LNHDA; CDR2 reads SQIVND (reference sequence). The CDR3 coding sequence is TGTGCCAGTAGAAACAGAGGCGAAAGCACAGATACGCAGTATTTT. Protein sequence: CASRNRGESTDTQYF.

The sample holds a few counts of this clonotype. The rearrangement links TRBV11-2 to TRBJ1-4, with D tentatively TRBD1 (6 bases). Germline CDR1 and CDR2: SGHAT and FQNNGV. The CDR3 consists of 15 residues. Trimming removed 6 bases from V and 2 bases from J, with 13 bases in between. CDR3 DNA sequence: TGTGCCAGCAGTCGCCGGGGGGCGACTAATGAAAAACTGTTTTTT. This translates into CASSRRGATNEKLFF.

The chain joins TRBV29-1 to TRBJ1-2, with D possibly TRBD1 on 5 matching bases. V shed 4 bases and J shed 4 bases, with 22 bases lying between them. CDR1 and CDR2 from the germline V gene are SQVTM and ANQGSEA. The CDR3 contains 16 residues. Written as DNA, the CDR3 is TGCAGCGTTGGGTCCGGGACGGCTAAGCAGAGCTATGGCTACACCTTC. The encoded protein is CSVGSGTAKQSYGYTF.

In its sample, this clonotype was seen a few times. The chain uses TRBV4-2 and TRBJ1-1; D is undetermined. Germline-derived CDR1 and CDR2 are LGHNA and YNFKEQ. The CDR3 is made up of 13 amino acids. The V and J ends lost 4 bases and 1 base respectively, with 7 bases between them. The chain's CDR3 is CASSRTPNTEAFF. In nucleotides, the CDR3 is TGTGCCAGCAGCCGGACCCCGAACACTGAAGCTTTCTTT.

A few counts support this clonotype. This chain links TRBV6-5 with TRBJ1-2, with a tentative D call TRBD1 (6 bases). Germline CDR1 reads MNHEY; CDR2 reads SVGAGI. The CDR3 is made up of 14 amino acids. The V and J ends lost 5 bases and 4 bases respectively, with 14 bases between them. CDR3 nucleotide sequence: TGTGCCAGCAGTCAAACAGGGATCGTCTATGGCTACACCTTC. It translates to CASSQTGIVYGYTF.

The sample holds a few counts of this clonotype. The rearrangement links TRBV20-1 to TRBJ2-7, with D perhaps matching TRBD1 (5 bases). The germline V gene has CDR1 DFQATT and CDR2 SNEGSKA (reference sequence). CDR3 length equals 12 residues. Trimming stripped 3 bases from V and 5 bases from J, with 11 bases between. CDR3: CSASGAGHEQYF. Here the CDR3 DNA reads TGCAGTGCTAGTGGGGCCGGGCACGAGCAGTACTTC.

This clonotype was counted many times. This chain joins TRBV7-2 and TRBJ1-3; D is ambiguous. V lost 5 bases and J lost 3, with 5 bases in between. The CDR3 is made up of 12 amino acids. CDR1 is SGHTA, CDR2 FQGNSA, per germline. The CDR3 spells CASSNNGNTIYF. In nucleotides, the CDR3 is TGTGCCAGCAGCAACAATGGAAACACCATATATTTT. The variable domain in full, with the rest retrieved from reference TRBV7-2 and TRBJ1-3, is GAGVSQSPSNKVTEKGKDVELRCDPISGHTALYWYRQSLGQGLEFLIYFQGNSAPDKSGLPSDRFSAERTGGSVSTLTIQRTQQEDSAVYLCASSNNGNTIYFGEGSWLTVV.